This T cell receptor beta chain was sequenced in a study of lymphopenia after photon versus proton radiotherapy. Measured with immunoSEQ multiplex PCR; TCRdb has only the in-frame clones, and not every one. The table records approximately 65,000 clones, approximately 86% of them present only once. Germline V gene data show CDR1 as SEHNR and CDR2 as FQNEAQ (reference sequence). Trimming stripped 4 bases from V and 4 bases from J, with 20 bases between. CDR3 length equals 16 residues. Study conclusions and caveats: Better survival with proton therapy was suggested as possible, not demonstrated. Oligoclonal CD8+ Temra expansion after nadir drove photon patients' diversity drop. Photon-treated patients lost naive T cells and TCR diversity; proton-treated stayed stable.

Comment on this clone: Its specificity is unknown.

The V gene is TRBV7-9, the J gene TRBJ2-7, with D perhaps TRBD1 or TRBD2 (5 bases each). This clonotype originated in a man at least 80 years old with esophageal cancer. The sample was peripheral blood, taken from a patient treated with proton-based radiotherapy. This CDR3 is CASSSPAGTDPYEQYF. CDR3 coding DNA: TGTGCCAGCAGCTCGCCCGCCGGGACGGACCCTTACGAGCAGTACTTC.